This T cell receptor beta chain was captured in a study of blood T cell repertoires in COVID-19. Study in general: From T cells, B-cell-depleted T cells, or PBMCs came the material, which was cDNA or gDNA.

The repertoire was sequenced with immunoSEQ multiplex PCR; TCRdb's copy has only in-frame clones and lacks some. Here the sample spans 140,000 or so clones, approximately 80% being singletons. The CDR3 runs 14 residues. The V and J ends lost 2 bases and 4 bases respectively, with 8 bases between them. Germline V lookup: CDR1 LNHDA, CDR2 SQIVND (reference sequence). Input material: peripheral blood. This receptor was obtained from a woman between 50 and 59 years old with acute or convalescent COVID-19. The gene calls are TRBV19 and TRBJ1-4; maybe TRBD1 (6 bases). CDR3 residues: CASSIQGHNEKLFF. In DNA form, the CDR3 reads TGTGCCAGTAGTATACAGGGGCATAATGAAAAACTGTTTTTT. Variable domain in full (rest from reference TRBV19 and TRBJ1-4): DGGITQSPKYLFRKEGQNVTLSCEQNLNHDAMYWYRQDPGQGLRLIYYSQIVNDFQKGDIAEGYSVSREKKESFPLTVTSAQKNPTAFYLCASSIQGHNEKLFFGSGTQLSVL.